The clone carrying this TCR beta chain was seen at least ten times. The CDR3 spans 16 residues. Trimming cost V 5 bases and J 4 bases, with 18 bases left between them. This sample is part of a study of T-cell reconstitution after alpha-beta-depleted transplantation in children. A TCRbeta library incorporating unique molecular identifiers was prepared. MiXCR, applied by TCRdb to the PCR reads, yields one record per CDR3 protein. The sample carries a few hundred thousand distinct CDR3 sequences, approximately 12% recorded once. The chain recombines TRBV12-3 or TRBV12-4 with TRBJ2-1; perhaps TRBD1 as D (6 bases). The sequences come from PBMCs from the stem cell graft donor, collected from the stem cell graft. This sequence originates from a human donor who donated a stem cell graft to a child with combined immunodeficiency. The CDR3 DNA reads as TGTGCCAGCAGTGCCGTTGGGGGCCTGGGGTACAATGAGCAGTTCTTC. It translates to CASSAVGGLGYNEQFF.